Below are 25 T cell receptor beta chains sequenced from a single sample in a study of CD4 and CD8 cells across lung adenocarcinoma regions. MiXCR, run by TCRdb on the PCR reads, gives a single entry per CDR3 protein. The data show tens of thousands of distinct CDR3 sequences, around 50% seen once. The sample consisted of CD4+ T cells from the center of a lung tumor. The receptors shown here come from a male donor with lung adenocarcinoma. The CD4 and CD8 labels of this study may be unreliable.

By sample share, this clonotype is medium-sized. V usage is TRBV27 and J usage is TRBJ2-3; D remains ambiguous. This CDR3 is 13 amino acids long. Trimming pared 3 bases from V and 6 bases from J, leaving 10 bases between. Germline V gives CDR1 MNHEY, CDR2 SMNVEV (reference sequence). CDR3 sequence (DNA): TGTGCCAGCAGTTTTGGGCCGTGGGATACGCAGTATTTT. This gives the protein CASSFGPWDTQYF.

Judged by abundance, this clonotype is medium-sized. V and J are TRBV4-2 and TRBJ2-3; no clear D gene. Germline CDR1 is LGHNA and CDR2 is YNFKEQ. This CDR3 is 16 amino acids long. V lost 0 bases and J 2 bases, leaving 12 bases between the germline ends. Here the CDR3 reads CASSQDGATATDTQYF. The CDR3 nucleotides are TGTGCCAGCAGCCAAGACGGCGCAACCGCCACAGATACGCAGTATTTT.

V usage is TRBV6-1 and J usage is TRBJ2-3; 7 bases agree with TRBD2. Trimming at V came to 9 bases and at J to 5 bases, leaving 14 bases not matched to a gene. The CDR3 covers 15 residues. The germline V gene has CDR1 MNHNS and CDR2 SASEGT. The CDR3 loop reads CARGLGGRGKDTQYF. The CDR3 DNA sequence: TGTGCCAGGGGGCTCGGCGGGAGAGGGAAAGATACGCAGTATTTT.

This chain connects TRBV6-5 to TRBJ2-1; no reliable D call. Germline loops: CDR1 MNHEY, CDR2 SVGAGI. With 0 bases removed from V and 12 bases from J, the gap between germline ends came to 21 bases. The CDR3 runs 16 residues. CDR3 DNA: TGTGCCAGCAGTTACTCAAGGGCTGTGCTAACAGATACGCAGTTCTTC. As protein: CASSYSRAVLTDTQFF.

The rearrangement links TRBV20-1 to TRBJ2-4; tentatively, D is TRBD1 (6 bases). Germline values: CDR1 DFQATT, CDR2 SNEGSKA (reference sequence). The CDR3 is 11 residues long. V was cut by 5 bases and J by 14 bases, with 16 bases left in between. In DNA form, the CDR3 reads TGCAGTGCTCAAACAGGGTCCACGGAGTACTTC. It codes for CSAQTGSTEYF.

This clonotype was picked up a small number of times. The chain joins TRBV30 to TRBJ2-1; D ambiguous. The CDR3 consists of 11 residues. The ends were cut back, 2 bases at V and 11 bases at J, with 10 bases in the middle. CDR1 and CDR2 from the germline V gene are GTSNPN and SVGIG (reference sequence). The chain's CDR3 is CAWSTREKQFF. The CDR3, as DNA: TGTGCCTGGAGTACCCGAGAAAAGCAGTTCTTC.

J is TRBJ2-1 and V is TRBV27; TRBD1 agrees at 10 bases. This CDR3 is 16 amino acids long. V lost 5 bases and J lost 7; bases outside the gene matches: 11. Germline V lookup: CDR1 MNHEY, CDR2 SMNVEV (reference sequence). The chain's CDR3 is CASSPGPGQGRNEQFF. CDR3 bases: TGTGCCAGCAGTCCCGGGCCGGGACAGGGGAGGAATGAGCAGTTCTTC.

The chain uses TRBV7-6 and TRBJ2-3; D possibly uses TRBD1 or TRBD2 (6 bases each). V was pared by 5 bases and J by 9 bases, with 27 bases between. Looked up from germline, CDR1 is SGHVS and CDR2 is FNYEAQ. The CDR3 is 17 residues long. CDR3 loop: CASSPGSGGRLDETQYF. The CDR3 DNA follows: TGTGCCAGCAGCCCGGGGTCCGGGGGCCGCCTGGACGAGACGCAGTATTTT.

By sample share, this clonotype is large (0.1 to 1%). The V and J genes are TRBV12-3 or TRBV12-4 and TRBJ2-7; D might be TRBD2 (6 bases). The CDR3 covers 15 residues. Trimming shortened V by 5 bases and J by 0 bases, and 14 bases separated the two germline ends. CDR3 DNA: TGTGCCAGCAGTCGGGACTCTGGGAGCTCCTACGAGCAGTACTTC. Translation: CASSRDSGSSYEQYF.

Many counts were recorded for this clonotype. The genes are TRBV27 and TRBJ2-2; 8 positions agree with TRBD2. The germline V gene encodes CDR1 MNHEY and CDR2 SMNVEV (reference sequence). CDR3 length: 17 amino acids. V dropped 8 bases and J dropped 5; count of bases not matched to a gene: 16. As DNA, the CDR3 is TGTGCCAGCGGACCCCCTCAAACGAGCGGGAGAACCGGGGAGCTGTTTTTT. It codes for CASGPPQTSGRTGELFF.

About this clonotype: The junction differs from germline at one of its ends, possibly a read error. V is TRBV6-1 and J is TRBJ2-2; the D gene could be TRBD1 or TRBD2 (5 bases each). In germline, CDR1 is MNHNS, CDR2 SASEGT. This CDR3 contains 15 residues. In DNA form, the CDR3 reads TGTGCCAGCAGCGCCGGGGCTGTGAGCACAGAGGAGCTGTATTTT. It specifies CASSAGAVSTEELYF.

The chain uses TRBV27 and TRBJ2-4, with D perhaps matching TRBD2 (6 bases). CDR1 and CDR2 from the germline V gene are MNHEY and SMNVEV (reference sequence). V was shortened by 11 bases and J by 6 bases, with 23 bases between the two germline ends. The CDR3 has 15 amino acids. The chain's CDR3 is CAGTHLGGEGNIQYF. The CDR3 coding sequence is TGTGCCGGCACCCACCTGGGCGGGGAAGGAAACATTCAGTACTTC.

This clonotype was recorded at least ten times. A read error may be the cause here, since a much bigger clone is one base away. The rearrangement links TRBV6-5 to TRBJ2-1; 7 nucleotides match TRBD2. CDR1 and CDR2 (germline): MNHEY, SVGAGI. V was clipped by 0 bases and J by 10 bases; unmatched bases: 9. This CDR3 region has 15 residues. DNA of the CDR3: TGTGCCAGCAGTTACTCTCCTAGCGGTACCTACGAGCAGTTCTTC. The encoded protein is CASSYSPSGTYEQFF.

This clonotype has just one count. CDR3 loop: CASSLAQAVSTDTQYF. CDR3 sequence (DNA): TGCGCCAGCAGCTTGGCCCAGGCTGTGAGCACAGATACGCAGTATTTT. This sequence joins TRBV5-1 and TRBJ2-3, with D hard to call. Trimming took off 0 bases at V and 0 bases at J, with 11 bases between the two ends. CDR3 length: 16 amino acids. Per germline, CDR1 SGHRS and CDR2 YFSETQ.

This clonotype was recorded at least ten times. This chain connects TRBV7-8 to TRBJ2-3, with TRBD1 as a possible D gene (6 bases). CDR1 is SGHVS, CDR2 FQNEAQ, per germline. CDR3 size: 16 residues. Deletions cut 4 bases from V and 2 bases from J, with 16 bases between. The CDR3 nucleotides are TGTGCCAGCAGCTACCCCCGGGACAAGCCCACAGATACGCAGTATTTT. Translated: CASSYPRDKPTDTQYF.

The chain joins TRBV12-5 to TRBJ2-1; tentative D call: TRBD1 (8 bases). The end of the DNA is better explained by TRBJ2-5, so the J call may be wrong. CDR1 and CDR2 from the germline V gene are LGHNT and FRNRAP. CDR3 size: 15 residues. Here the CDR3 DNA reads TGTGCTAGTGGTTCGAACAGGGGGGTAGCGGGGACCCAGTACTTC. Its translation: CASGSNRGVAGTQYF.

Concerning this clonotype itself: Sequence at one end of the junction differs from germline and may be a read error. The chain combines TRBV6-1 with TRBJ2-3; the D call may be TRBD1 or TRBD2 (6 bases each). CDR1 MNHNS and CDR2 SASEGT come from the germline V gene. The CDR3 covers 15 residues. CDR3 region: CALRLQAGSTGTQFF. CDR3 DNA sequence: TGTGCCCTGAGACTCCAGGCCGGGAGTACAGGGACGCAGTTTTTT.

This clonotype was detected a few times. This chain connects TRBV5-1 to TRBJ2-3; no clear D. The CDR3 totals 14 residues. Between the trimmed V and J ends, which lost 4 bases and 0 bases, there was a span of 9 bases. Germline V gives CDR1 SGHRS, CDR2 YFSETQ. The CDR3 DNA follows: TGCGCCAGCAGCCCTCAGGTTAGCACAGATACGCAGTATTTT. Protein: CASSPQVSTDTQYF.

This clonotype was seen a few times. V gene TRBV12-3 or TRBV12-4 combines with J gene TRBJ2-5; a weak D match, TRBD2 (6 bases). V was pared by 3 bases and J by 10 bases, with 12 bases between. The CDR3 covers 12 residues. The CDR3 DNA reads TGTGCCAGCAGTTTTAGGAGGAGGGACCAGTACTTC. Translation: CASSFRRRDQYF.

A note on this clonotype: At one end, the junction sequence differs from germline, possibly due to a read error. The chain employs TRBV27 and TRBJ2-6; D is perhaps TRBD1 (5 bases). The germline gives CDR1 MNHEY, CDR2 SMNVEV (reference sequence). The CDR3 sequence is 15 residues long. The CDR3 reads CASSFGHSGANVQNF. The CDR3 nucleotides read TGTGCCAGCAGTTTCGGACACTCTGGGGCCAACGTGCAGAATTTC.

This clonotype was recorded many times. This chain joins TRBV7-2 and TRBJ2-3, with D uncertain. Germline V CDR1 and CDR2: SGHTA, FQGNSA. The CDR3 runs 11 residues. V was trimmed by 2 bases and J by 6 bases, leaving 3 bases between them. CDR3 in amino acids: CASSLSDTQYF. The CDR3 DNA reads as TGTGCCAGCAGCTTATCCGATACGCAGTATTTT.

The chain joins TRBV30 to TRBJ2-2; 14 bases line up with TRBD2. Per the germline V gene, CDR1 is GTSNPN and CDR2 is SVGIG (reference sequence). Trimming at V came to 2 bases and at J to 8 bases, leaving 7 bases not matched to a gene. The CDR3 consists of 16 residues. The CDR3, as DNA: TGTGCCTGGAGTCGTGGGACTAGCGGGAGATCTGGGGAGCTGTTTTTT. Its translation is CAWSRGTSGRSGELFF.

The table lists this clonotype with many counts. This chain joins TRBV11-2 and TRBJ2-1, with TRBD1 matching over 7 bases. V was clipped by 1 base and J by 7 bases; unmatched bases: 4. CDR3 size: 14 residues. Germline CDR1 and CDR2: SGHAT and FQNNGV. DNA of the CDR3: TGTGCCAGCAGCTTAGGGACAGGTGTAAATGAGCAGTTCTTC. This sequence encodes CASSLGTGVNEQFF.

As to this clonotype: Relative to the germline gene, one junction end is altered; a read error may explain this. The V gene is TRBV6-1, the J gene TRBJ2-1; 10 nucleotides agree with TRBD2. The CDR3 runs to 15 residues. Per the germline V gene, CDR1 is MNHNS and CDR2 is SASEGT. The CDR3: CASRKAGGPGGELFF. In DNA form, the CDR3 reads TGTGCCAGCCGAAAAGCGGGAGGGCCGGGAGGTGAGCTGTTTTTC.

For this clonotype: Given the absence of the conserved phenylalanine or tryptophan at the CDR3 end, a read error is likely. The limits of the CDR3 on the DNA are not certain, so only TCRdb's listed CDR3 is given. The V call is TRBV12-5, the J call TRBJ2-1; the table's D call, TRBD1, has no DNA check behind it. Germline V gene lookup returns CDR1 LGHNT and CDR2 FRNRAP. The CDR3 numbers 15 amino acids, ends counted. The CDR3 is CSGGCTNRKIKNTRV.